The T cell receptor beta chain under discussion was sequenced for a study of cytomegalovirus exposure and HLA in healthy donors. The PCR made use of 60 Vbeta and 13 Jbeta primers. Measured with immunoSEQ multiplex PCR; TCRdb has only the in-frame clones, and not every one. This table has tens of thousands of clones, 67% appearing once. V lost 4 bases, J lost 3 bases, and 4 bases stayed unmatched. Germline V lookup: CDR1 MNHEY, CDR2 SVGAGI. This CDR3 region has 14 residues. While unrecorded immune exposures were likely, the donors were nominally healthy when sampled. This clone was detected a few times.

The TCR sequence derives from a woman between 45 and 60 years old in good health and CMV-seropositive. This chain links TRBV6-5 with TRBJ1-2, with 8 nucleotides matching TRBD1. Sequencing was performed on PBMCs. CDR3: CASSSAGGDYGYTF. For the CDR3, the DNA is TGTGCCAGCAGTTCAGCAGGGGGCGACTATGGCTACACCTTC.